A selection of T cell receptor beta chains follows, all from one sample in a study of Graves' ophthalmopathy and Graves' hyperthyroidism. TCRdb recomputed calls from the multiplex PCR reads with MiXCR, one row per CDR3 protein. This sample has about 1.1 million distinct CDR3 sequences, with roughly two fifths found just once. The specimen was peripheral blood or thyroid tissue (not recorded which). All receptors derive from an adult man with Graves' hyperthyroidism. Each CDR3 is given with its conserved first and last residue. D genes are given only for firm matches. Clone size is not always given. Where it is, it says once, few, many or a class for expanded clones.

clone_size j_call d_call v_call cdr3_aa cdr3_nt
. TRBJ2-6 . TRBV6-5 CASRDQSRGSGANVLTF TGTGCCAGCAGGGACCAGAGTCGGGGCTCTGGGGCCAACGTCCTGACTTTC
. TRBJ2-2 TRBD1 TRBV6-4 CASSPGRTGNTGELFF TGTGCCAGCAGTCCGGGCCGGACAGGGAACACCGGGGAGCTGTTTTTT
many TRBJ2-7 . TRBV11-2 CASSLGRGAYEQYF TGTGCCAGCAGCTTAGGACGGGGAGCCTACGAGCAGTACTTC
many TRBJ1-1 . TRBV7-9 CASSLEVMPEAFF TGTGCCAGCAGCTTAGAAGTCATGCCTGAAGCTTTCTTT
. TRBJ1-4 . TRBV12-3/TRBV12-4 CASSRHRYDNEKLFF TGTGCCAGCAGCCGACACAGATATGACAATGAAAAACTGTTTTTT
few TRBJ1-5 TRBD1 TRBV7-8 CASSQGQGFQPQHF TGTGCCAGCAGCCAGGGACAGGGGTTTCAGCCCCAGCATTTT
many TRBJ2-7 . TRBV7-2 CASSLDRDLYEQYF TGTGCCAGCAGCTTAGACAGAGATCTCTACGAGCAGTACTTC
many TRBJ1-1 . TRBV7-6 CASSLGAGLNTEAFF TGTGCCAGCAGCTTAGGGGCCGGTTTGAACACTGAAGCTTTCTTT
many TRBJ2-6 . TRBV19 CASSIGRAGANVLTF TGTGCCAGTAGTATAGGCAGGGCTGGGGCCAACGTCCTGACTTTC
once TRBJ2-7 TRBD1 TRBV7-9 CASSLRTGAGEQYF TGTGCCAGCAGCCTTCGGACAGGGGCCGGGGAGCAGTACTTC
many TRBJ2-5 . TRBV29-1 CSVAPTGSQETQYF TGCAGCGTTGCGCCCACAGGGTCACAAGAGACCCAGTACTTC
many TRBJ2-7 . TRBV20-1 CSVSDPYEQYF TGCAGTGTCTCGGATCCCTACGAGCAGTACTTC
. TRBJ2-2 . TRBV2 CASNLLPVNTGELFF TGTGCCAGCAACCTGTTGCCAGTGAACACCGGGGAGCTGTTTTTT
many TRBJ1-2 TRBD1 TRBV19 CASSIPGQNYGYTF TGTGCCAGTAGTATCCCGGGACAGAACTATGGCTACACCTTC
many TRBJ2-2 TRBD2 TRBV7-2 CASSGLAGLTGELFF TGTGCCAGCAGTGGACTAGCGGGCCTCACCGGGGAGCTGTTTTTT
few TRBJ1-5 . TRBV6-5 CASSPSLGDPPAQHF TGTGCCAGCAGCCCCAGTCTTGGGGACCCCCCGGCCCAGCATTTT
. TRBJ2-5 TRBD1 TRBV10-2 CASSGDRAQETQYF TGCGCCAGCAGTGGGGACAGGGCCCAAGAGACCCAGTACTTC
. TRBJ2-5 . TRBV20-1 CSAHAGQQYQETQYF TGCAGTGCGCATGCTGGGCAGCAGTACCAAGAGACCCAGTACTTC
. TRBJ1-5 . TRBV7-9 CASSLGVGLNQPQHF TGTGCCAGCAGCTTGGGGGTGGGGCTCAATCAGCCCCAGCATTTT
few TRBJ1-4 . TRBV7-2 CASSLAMSTNEKLFF TGTGCCAGCAGCTTAGCGATGTCAACTAATGAAAAACTGTTTTTT
few TRBJ2-1 . TRBV7-2 CASSLGGGALYEQFF TGTGCCAGCAGCTTAGGGGGGGGGGCCTTATATGAGCAGTTCTTC
. TRBJ2-6 . TRBV5-1 CASSLARSSGANVLTF TGCGCCAGCAGCTTGGCCCGCAGCTCTGGGGCCAACGTCCTGACTTTC
many TRBJ2-7 . TRBV20-1 CSASNYEQYF TGCAGTGCCAGCAACTACGAGCAGTACTTC
. TRBJ1-1 . TRBV30 CAWSGRLNTEAFF TGTGCCTGGTCCGGGCGGCTGAACACTGAAGCTTTCTTT
many TRBJ1-2 . TRBV11-2 CASNPLSGVWNYGYTF TGTGCCAGCAATCCGCTATCAGGGGTATGGAACTATGGCTACACCTTC
many TRBJ2-2 . TRBV7-2 CASSLGGHNTGELFF TGTGCCAGCAGCTTAGGGGGACACAACACCGGGGAGCTGTTTTTT
few TRBJ1-1 . TRBV20-1 CSARDLGQGIATEAFF TGCAGTGCTAGAGATTTGGGGCAGGGCATTGCCACTGAAGCTTTCTTT
. TRBJ2-3 . TRBV11-2 CASSLGSWERTDTQYF TGTGCCAGCAGCTTAGGTTCCTGGGAACGCACAGATACGCAGTATTTT
few TRBJ2-7 TRBD2 TRBV4-2 CASSQVAGGNYEQYF TGTGCCAGCAGCCAAGTAGCGGGAGGAAACTACGAGCAGTACTTC
. TRBJ2-7 TRBD1 TRBV10-3 CAITRGLGDEQYF TGTGCCATAACCAGGGGGCTGGGAGATGAGCAGTACTTC
many TRBJ1-6 . TRBV7-2 CASSGTNSPLHF TGTGCCAGCAGCGGTACAAATTCACCCCTCCACTTT
. TRBJ2-3 . TRBV7-3 CASSLAAKVTDTQYF TGTGCCAGCAGCTTAGCAGCGAAAGTCACAGATACGCAGTATTTT
. TRBJ1-6 . TRBV5-6 CASSLGDRGFGSLLHF TGTGCCAGCAGCTTGGGGGACCGGGGATTTGGTTCACTCCTCCACTTT
few TRBJ1-1 TRBD1 TRBV15 CATKPGTGVGVDTEAFF TGTGCCACTAAACCCGGGACAGGGGTTGGAGTGGACACTGAAGCTTTCTTT